This paragraph covers one TCR beta chain sequence. CDR3 length equals 15 residues. The ends were cut back, 4 bases at V and 2 bases at J, with 12 bases in the middle. CDR1 is LNHDA and CDR2 is SQIVND in the germline V gene (reference sequence). This sample is drawn from a study of cytomegalovirus exposure and HLA in healthy donors. Using immunoSEQ multiplex PCR, the repertoire was profiled, and TCRdb retains in-frame clones only, with some absent. The sample lists 150,000 to 200,000 clones, 88% occurring once. The TCR sequence derives from a man between 18 and 29 years old in good health and CMV-seronegative. The sequenced material came from PBMCs. V gene TRBV19 combines with J gene TRBJ2-1, with D perhaps matching TRBD1 (5 bases). The CDR3 here is CASSTRQPAYNEQFF. CDR3 bases: TGTGCCAGTAGTACCCGACAGCCAGCCTACAATGAGCAGTTCTTC.